Presented here are 15 T cell receptor beta chains from one specimen sequenced in a study of T cell repertoires in cytomegalovirus infection. A single record per CDR3 protein comes from TCRdb applying MiXCR to the reads. This sample has around 280,000 distinct CDR3 sequences, with around 9.1% found just once. The specimen was PBMCs. Receptors originate from a human donor in good health (CMV status not recorded). Some clones in this sample may be carry-over from other donors' samples.

This clonotype was counted many times. The rearrangement uses TRBV6-2 or TRBV6-3 and TRBJ2-2; 7 nucleotides match TRBD2. Looked up from germline, CDR1 is MNHEY and CDR2 is SVGEGT. The CDR3 is 17 amino acids. V shed 8 bases and J 0 bases; nucleotides not matched to a gene: 12. CDR3 amino acids: CASGGVVGPTNTGELFF. Written as DNA, the CDR3 is TGTGCCAGCGGGGGGGTCGTTGGACCAACGAACACCGGGGAGCTGTTTTTT.

For this clonotype: With a much larger clone just one base away, this may be a read error. The chain joins TRBV6-5 to TRBJ2-2; 8 bases align to TRBD2. The CDR3 totals 14 residues. Germline V CDR1 and CDR2: MNHEY, SVGAGI. The trim removed 10 bases at V and 4 bases at J, leaving 8 bases unmatched. The CDR3 loop is CANKRGGTTGELFF. CDR3 bases: TGTGCCAACAAACGGGGGGGGACCACCGGGGAGCTGTTTTTT.

This clonotype has a handful of counts. This chain links TRBV18 with TRBJ1-1, with D hard to call. Germline CDR1 reads KGHSH; CDR2 reads LQKENI. V was clipped by 5 bases and J by 1 base, with 17 bases between them. CDR3 length: 16 residues. The CDR3 DNA follows: TGTGCCAGCTCAGCGAAATCTTGGGGTGCGAACACTGAAGCTTTCTTT. Its protein product is CASSAKSWGANTEAFF. Together with reference TRBV18 and TRBJ1-1, the CDR3 gives the full variable domain: NAGVMQNPRHLVRRRGQEARLRCSPMKGHSHVYWYRQLPEEGLKFMVYLQKENIIDESGMPKERFSAEFPKEGPSILRIQQVVRGDSAAYFCASSAKSWGANTEAFFGQGTRLTVV.

This clonotype has ten or more counts. The V call is TRBV7-2, the J call TRBJ1-1; 7 bases agree with TRBD1. This CDR3 is 14 amino acids long. V shed 2 bases and J 3 bases; nucleotides not matched to a gene: 3. CDR1 and CDR2 from the germline V gene are SGHTA and FQGNSA. The CDR3 reads CASSLKGAYTEAFF. DNA of the CDR3: TGTGCCAGCAGCTTAAAGGGGGCCTACACTGAAGCTTTCTTT.

Ten or more counts support this clonotype. The genes are TRBV12-5 and TRBJ2-5, with TRBD2 as a possible D gene (6 bases). Per the germline V gene, CDR1 is LGHNT and CDR2 is FRNRAP. This CDR3 comprises 17 residues. Trimming removed 6 bases from V and 2 bases from J, with 22 bases in between. The CDR3 reads CASGGPPASEKQETQYF. The CDR3 DNA reads as TGTGCTAGTGGAGGGCCGCCGGCTAGCGAGAAACAAGAGACCCAGTACTTC.

In this sample, this clonotype turned up many times. The chain carries TRBV10-3 and TRBJ2-3, with D unclear. Per germline, CDR1 ENHRY and CDR2 SYGVKD. The germline V and J ends were trimmed by 6 bases and 6 bases, with 7 bases remaining between them. The CDR3 extends over 11 amino acids. Here the CDR3 DNA reads TGTGCCATCAGCACTGGGGATACGCAGTATTTT. This translates into CAISTGDTQYF.

The gene calls are TRBV7-9 and TRBJ1-6; D not certain. There are 15 residues in the CDR3. Germline-derived CDR1 and CDR2 are SEHNR and FQNEAQ (reference sequence). The V and J ends lost 5 bases and 7 bases respectively, with 15 bases between them. CDR3 DNA sequence: TGTGCCAGCAGCCGTGTGACCTCGCGCAATTCACCCCTCCACTTT. Encoded protein: CASSRVTSRNSPLHF.

At least ten counts were recorded for this clonotype. The chain carries TRBV7-9 and TRBJ2-2; D not certain. Trimming removed 1 base from V and 3 bases from J, with 9 bases in between. The CDR3 totals 15 residues. CDR1 SEHNR and CDR2 FQNEAQ come from the germline V gene (reference sequence). The CDR3 region is CASSLVSGYTGELFF. Here the CDR3 DNA reads TGTGCCAGCAGCTTAGTATCCGGGTACACCGGGGAGCTGTTTTTT.

This clonotype was seen ten or more times. The rearrangement links TRBV28 to TRBJ2-3; either TRBD1 or TRBD2 may supply D (6 bases each). Germline loops: CDR1 MDHEN, CDR2 SYDVKM. Trimming removed 5 bases at V and 2 bases at J, with 17 bases between. This CDR3 has 16 amino acids. In DNA, the CDR3 is TGTGCCAGCAGTCTCCTAGGGGGGCTCCTCACAGATACGCAGTATTTT. It codes for CASSLLGGLLTDTQYF.

This rearrangement joins TRBV20-1 to TRBJ2-5; the match to TRBD1 covers 11 bases. Germline loops: CDR1 DFQATT, CDR2 SNEGSKA (reference sequence). The CDR3 has 17 residues. With V trimmed by 1 base and J by 5 bases, 12 bases remained unmatched. Written as DNA, the CDR3 is TGCAGTGCTAGAGCTCCGCCGGGACAGGGGGAGGAGGAGACCCAGTACTTC. Translating gives CSARAPPGQGEEETQYF.

In its sample, this clonotype was seen many times. The gene calls are TRBV12-3 or TRBV12-4 and TRBJ2-1, with 9 bases aligning to TRBD1. After removal of 6 bases from V and 2 bases from J, the junction contained 8 bases not matched to a gene. The CDR3 is 16 residues long. The CDR3 DNA is TGTGCCAGCAGGTACCCGGGACAGGGAGCCTACAATGAGCAGTTCTTC. It is translated as CASRYPGQGAYNEQFF.

J is TRBJ1-1 and V is TRBV10-3; D possibly corresponds to TRBD1 (6 bases). This CDR3 has 15 amino acids. CDR1 is ENHRY and CDR2 is SYGVKD in the germline V gene. V lost 6 bases and J lost 5, with 19 bases in between. Written as DNA, the CDR3 is TGTGCCATCAGGGGGGGGGGCGGAGGAAATACTGAAGCTTTCTTT. Amino acid sequence: CAIRGGGGGNTEAFF.

At least ten counts were recorded for this clonotype. V and J are TRBV19 and TRBJ2-1; 9 nucleotides match TRBD1. V lost 4 bases, J lost 7 bases, and 8 bases stayed unmatched. The CDR3 has 15 residues. From germline, CDR1 is LNHDA and CDR2 SQIVND (reference sequence). The CDR3 nucleotides are TGTGCCAGTAGTACCGGGACAGGGTTCGGGAATGAGCAGTTCTTC. Amino acids: CASSTGTGFGNEQFF.

Ten or more counts support this clonotype. CDR3 coding DNA: TGCAGTGCCCCCCTGCCAGGGATGAACACTGAAGCTTTCTTT. This codes for CSAPLPGMNTEAFF. This sequence joins TRBV20-1 and TRBJ1-1, with D perhaps TRBD1 (5 bases). This CDR3 spans 14 amino acids. The ends were cut back, 6 bases at V and 0 bases at J, with 14 bases in the middle. CDR1 DFQATT and CDR2 SNEGSKA come from the germline V gene (reference sequence).

This chain connects TRBV7-2 to TRBJ1-2; perhaps TRBD1 as D (6 bases). Germline V lookup: CDR1 SGHTA, CDR2 FQGNSA. V lost 1 base to trimming and J lost 9 bases, with 9 bases between them. This CDR3 contains 12 residues. The CDR3 region has the DNA TGTGCCAGCAGCTTAGAATGGGGGCGCTACACCTTC. Its translation is CASSLEWGRYTF.